This TCR beta chain was captured in a study of cytotoxic CD8 clonotypes in ibrutinib-treated CLL. Study findings and constraints: Exceeding age-matched healthy donors, baseline clonality also tracked the counts of circulating CD8+ T cells. Under therapy, public clonotypes either contracted or stayed stable, and they were uncommon. Sustained-remission patients were sampled at different times than progressing patients were.

A remark on this clone: The target antigen is unknown.

The CDR3 is 17 amino acids. Trimming stripped 6 bases from V and 6 bases from J, with 27 bases between. Germline V gene data show CDR1 as MDHEN and CDR2 as SYDVKM. Method: immunoSEQ multiplex PCR; TCRdb's copy keeps in-frame clones and lacks some. Of approximately 53,000 clones detected, around four fifths appear once; the ten largest clones hold just over 20%. The sample consisted of PBMCs, taken after 24 months of ibrutinib treatment. The TCR comes from a human donor with chronic lymphocytic leukemia. J is TRBJ2-7 and V is TRBV28, with TRBD2 as a possible D gene (7 bases). The CDR3 DNA sequence: TGTGCCAGCAGCTTAGGGACAAGGGACTACCAGAGCCGCGAGCAGTACTTC. Translated: CASSLGTRDYQSREQYF.